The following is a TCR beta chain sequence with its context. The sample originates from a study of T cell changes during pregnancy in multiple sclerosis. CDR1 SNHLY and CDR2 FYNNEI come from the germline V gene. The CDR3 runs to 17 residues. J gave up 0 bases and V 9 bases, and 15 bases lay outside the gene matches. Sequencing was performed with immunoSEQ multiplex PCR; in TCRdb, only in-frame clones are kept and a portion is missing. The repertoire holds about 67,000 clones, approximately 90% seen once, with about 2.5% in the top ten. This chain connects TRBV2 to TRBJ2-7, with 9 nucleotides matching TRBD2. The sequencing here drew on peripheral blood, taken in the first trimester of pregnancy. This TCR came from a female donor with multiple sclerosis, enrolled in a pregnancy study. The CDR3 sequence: CARSGGGDLLSSYEQYF. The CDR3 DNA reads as TGTGCCAGGTCTGGCGGGGGGGATCTATTATCCTCCTACGAGCAGTACTTC. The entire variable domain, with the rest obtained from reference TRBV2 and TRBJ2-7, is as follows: EPEVTQTPSHQVTQMGQEVILRCVPISNHLYFYWYRQILGQKVEFLVSFYNNEISEKSEIFDDQFSVERPDGSNFTLKIRSTKLEDSAMYFCARSGGGDLLSSYEQYFGPGTRLTVT.